This T cell receptor (beta chain) was obtained from a study of PD-L1 blockade in urothelial cancer. Study in general: T cells numbered a median of about 140,000 in the blood samples.

This clone came up once. Clones were read by immunoSEQ multiplex PCR, and TCRdb kept only the in-frame ones, dropping some. The table records approximately 90,000 clones, nearly 90% of them present only once. Time point described: pretreatment peripheral blood. The patients' disease, urothelial carcinoma, was locally advanced or metastatic. CDR3 length: 14 amino acids. V lost 8 bases, J lost 3 bases, and 4 bases stayed unmatched. Per germline, CDR1 MDHEN and CDR2 SYDVKM. The specimen comprised PBMCs, sampled around atezolizumab (anti-PD-L1) treatment. V usage is TRBV28 and J usage is TRBJ2-3; 11 bases are a match to TRBD1. The sequence was collected from a man in his sixties with urothelial cancer. CDR3 DNA sequence: TGTGCCAGCGGACAGGGGGCGTTGACAGATACGCAGTATTTT. Protein sequence: CASGQGALTDTQYF.